The following is a T cell receptor beta chain sequence with its context. Its antigen is currently unknown. The PCR used 60 Vbeta and 13 Jbeta primers. In the original analysis: Counted up in a later analysis, unique TCR beta chains came to some 72 million, with 9.5 million to 13 million shared. Libraries were prepared by immunoSEQ multiplex PCR; TCRdb keeps only in-frame clonotypes and omits some of them. V and J calls and clone size are given by that table; D and trimming were obtained from the DNA. The table records over 70,000 clones, about 73% of them present only once. This specimen belongs to a study of cytomegalovirus exposure and HLA in healthy donors. The CDR3 spans 15 residues. V lost 5 bases to trimming and J lost 4 bases; unmatched junction nucleotides: 4. Germline assignment: CDR1 SGHTA and CDR2 FQGNSA. The study, taken as a whole, reports: Among the sequence variants, a highly shared cluster was likely an artifact of sequencing.

The chain employs TRBV7-2 and TRBJ2-7, with 14 bases matching TRBD2. The sample taken for sequencing was PBMCs. The receptor was derived from a woman aged 45-65 years in good health and CMV-seropositive. The CDR3 nucleotides are TGTGCCAGCAGCCCTAGACTAGCGGGAGGGTACGAGCAGTACTTC. It is translated as CASSPRLAGGYEQYF.